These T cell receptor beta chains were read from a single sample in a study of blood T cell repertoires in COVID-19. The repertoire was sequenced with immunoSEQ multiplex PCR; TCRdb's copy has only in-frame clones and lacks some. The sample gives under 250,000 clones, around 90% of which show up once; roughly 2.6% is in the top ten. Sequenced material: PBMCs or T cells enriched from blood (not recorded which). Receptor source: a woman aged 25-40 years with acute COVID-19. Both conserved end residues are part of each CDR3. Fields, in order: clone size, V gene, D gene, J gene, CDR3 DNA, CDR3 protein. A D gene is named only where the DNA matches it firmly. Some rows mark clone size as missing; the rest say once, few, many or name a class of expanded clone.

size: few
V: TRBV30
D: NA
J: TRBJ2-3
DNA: TGTGCCTGGAGTCGTCAGGGAGGAACAGATACGCAGTATTTT
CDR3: CAWSRQGGTDTQYF

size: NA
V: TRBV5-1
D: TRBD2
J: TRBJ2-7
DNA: TGCGCCAGCAGCTTGGATCTAGCGGGGGGAAATAGCGAGCAGTACTTC
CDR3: CASSLDLAGGNSEQYF

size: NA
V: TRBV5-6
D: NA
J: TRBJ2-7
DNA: TGTGCCAGCAGCTTGGACCGAGGGCCGATGCTCTACGAGCAGTACTTC
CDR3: CASSLDRGPMLYEQYF

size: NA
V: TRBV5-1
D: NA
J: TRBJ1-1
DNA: TGCGCCAGCAGCCCTGCTCCCTCTATGAACACTGAAGCTTTCTTT
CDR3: CASSPAPSMNTEAFF

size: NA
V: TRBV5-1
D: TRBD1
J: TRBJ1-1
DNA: TGCGCCAGCAGCCCAGACAGGGGCACTGAAGCTTTCTTT
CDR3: CASSPDRGTEAFF

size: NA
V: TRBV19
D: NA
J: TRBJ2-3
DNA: TGTGCCAGTAGTGGGACTGGGCAAGGTGGTACGCAGTATTTT
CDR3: CASSGTGQGGTQYF

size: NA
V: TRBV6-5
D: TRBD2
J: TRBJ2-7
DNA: TGTGCCAGCAGGTTAGCGGGGACCTACGAGCAGTACTTC
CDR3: CASRLAGTYEQYF

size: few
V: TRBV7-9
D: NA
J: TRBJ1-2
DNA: TGTGCCAGCAGCTTGTTCGGAGGGGATGGCTACACCTTC
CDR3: CASSLFGGDGYTF

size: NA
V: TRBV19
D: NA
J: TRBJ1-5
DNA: TGTGCCAGTAGGGACCGGGGAGGCAATCAGCCCCAGCATTTT
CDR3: CASRDRGGNQPQHF

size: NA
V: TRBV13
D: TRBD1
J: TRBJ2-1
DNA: TGTGCCAGCAGTCCCCCCTCAGGGGGACGGGGTGAGCAGTTCTTC
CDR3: CASSPPSGGRGEQFF

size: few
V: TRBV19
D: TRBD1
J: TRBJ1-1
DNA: TGTGCCTCCGACAGGGGGCAGGGGAACACTGAAGCTTTCTTT
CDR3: CASDRGQGNTEAFF

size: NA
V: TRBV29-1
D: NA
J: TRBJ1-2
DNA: TGCAGCGTTGTGGGGAGCCATGGCTACACCTTC
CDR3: CSVVGSHGYTF

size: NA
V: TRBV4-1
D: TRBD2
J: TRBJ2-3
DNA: TGCGCCAGCAGCAAGACTAGCGGCACAGATACGCAGTATTTT
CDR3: CASSKTSGTDTQYF

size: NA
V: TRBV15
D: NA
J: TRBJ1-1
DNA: TGTGCCACCAGCAGAGATCGGAACACTGAAGCTTTCTTT
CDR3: CATSRDRNTEAFF

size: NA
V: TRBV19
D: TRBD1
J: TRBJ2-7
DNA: TGTGCCAGTAGGGCCGGGACAGGGGCCCTACACGAGCAGTACTTC
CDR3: CASRAGTGALHEQYF

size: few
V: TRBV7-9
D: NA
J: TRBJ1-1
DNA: TGTGCCAGCAGCACAGTGGGGGGCACTGAAGCTTTCTTT
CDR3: CASSTVGGTEAFF

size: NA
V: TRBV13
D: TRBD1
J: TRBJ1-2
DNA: TGTGCCAGCAGCCCACCGGGACAGGACATCTATGGCTACACCTTC
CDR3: CASSPPGQDIYGYTF

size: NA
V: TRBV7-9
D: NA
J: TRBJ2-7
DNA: TGTGCCAGCAGCTTAGACTCGGAACTAGCCTACGAGCAGTACTTC
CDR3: CASSLDSELAYEQYF

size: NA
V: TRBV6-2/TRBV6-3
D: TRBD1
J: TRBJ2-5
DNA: TGTGCCAGCACCCCAACAGGGGTCCAAGAGACCCAGTACTTC
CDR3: CASTPTGVQETQYF

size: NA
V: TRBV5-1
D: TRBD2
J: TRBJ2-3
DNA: TGCGCCAGCAGCTTGGCCACTAGCGGGGGGAGGTATTTT
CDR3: CASSLATSGGRYF

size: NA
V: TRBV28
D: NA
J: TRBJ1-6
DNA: TGTGCCAGCGCCCCTGCCGGGGGGCGGTATTCACCCCTCCACTTT
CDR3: CASAPAGGRYSPLHF

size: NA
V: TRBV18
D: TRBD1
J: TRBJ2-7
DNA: TGTGCCAGCTCGCACAGCTACCACGGACAGGCAATATACGAGCAGTACTTC
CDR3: CASSHSYHGQAIYEQYF

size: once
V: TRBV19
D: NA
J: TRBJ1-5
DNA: TGTGCCAGTAGCCTAGAGGGGGGGGGCAATCAGCCCCAGCATTTT
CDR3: CASSLEGGGNQPQHF

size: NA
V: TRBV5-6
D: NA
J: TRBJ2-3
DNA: TGTGCCAGCAGCCTCACTCACACAGATACGCAGTATTTT
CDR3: CASSLTHTDTQYF

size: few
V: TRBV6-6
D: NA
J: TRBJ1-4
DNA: TGTGCCAGCAGTCCATCCCCACCGATGGCAGGGCTGAGTGAAAAACTGTTTTTT
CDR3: CASSPSPPMAGLSEKLFF

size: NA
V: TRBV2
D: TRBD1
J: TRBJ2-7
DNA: TGTGCCAGCAGTGAAGCGTCCTACGGACAGGCCCCCAAAGACGAGCAGTACTTC
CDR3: CASSEASYGQAPKDEQYF

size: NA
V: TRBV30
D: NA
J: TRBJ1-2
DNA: TGTGCCTGGAGTTTGGAGGGCTCTGGCTACACCTTC
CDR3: CAWSLEGSGYTF

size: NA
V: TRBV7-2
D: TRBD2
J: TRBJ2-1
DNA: TGTGCCAGCAGCTTGGCCCCGGGACTAGCGGGGAACAATGAGCAGTTCTTC
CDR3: CASSLAPGLAGNNEQFF

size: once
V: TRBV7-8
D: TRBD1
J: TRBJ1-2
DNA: TGTGCCAGCAGCTTAGGGACAGGGAACGGCTACACCTTC
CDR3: CASSLGTGNGYTF